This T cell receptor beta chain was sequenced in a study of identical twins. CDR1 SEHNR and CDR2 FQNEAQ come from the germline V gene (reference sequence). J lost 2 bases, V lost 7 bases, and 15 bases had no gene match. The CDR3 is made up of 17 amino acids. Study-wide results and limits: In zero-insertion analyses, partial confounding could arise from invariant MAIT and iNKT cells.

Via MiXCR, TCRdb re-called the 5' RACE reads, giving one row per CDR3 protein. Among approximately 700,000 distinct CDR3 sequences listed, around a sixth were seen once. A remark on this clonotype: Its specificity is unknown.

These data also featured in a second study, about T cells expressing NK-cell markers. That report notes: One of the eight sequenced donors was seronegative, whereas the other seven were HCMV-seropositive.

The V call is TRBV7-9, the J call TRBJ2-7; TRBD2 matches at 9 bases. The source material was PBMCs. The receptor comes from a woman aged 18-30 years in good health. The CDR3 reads CASNDEGILAGPYEQYF. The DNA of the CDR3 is TGTGCCAGCAACGATGAAGGCATTCTAGCGGGACCCTACGAGCAGTACTTC.